A single sample gave rise to the 19 T cell receptor beta chains below, sequenced in a study of shared clonotypes between healthy human individuals. This table comes from immunoSEQ multiplex PCR, and its TCRdb copy is limited to in-frame clones, with some not included. The data contain roughly 86,000 clones, about 70% of them seen just once; the ten biggest clones take up approximately 46%. The sequencing sample was made of memory CD8+ T cells sorted from blood. Subset of the sample: CD45RO+ cells pooled with CCR7-negative TemRA cells. Receptors were obtained from a young man in good health.

This chain links TRBV5-6 with TRBJ2-7; 7 positions match TRBD1. V lost 2 bases, J lost 3 bases, and 14 bases stayed unmatched. Germline CDR1 reads SGHDT; CDR2 reads YYEEEE. The CDR3 spans 17 residues. This CDR3 reads CASSFGPLTTGVYEQYF. The CDR3 nucleotides are TGTGCCAGCAGCTTTGGTCCCCTTACCACAGGGGTCTACGAGCAGTACTTC.

This clone appeared a few times. The chain combines TRBV18 with TRBJ2-2; no reliable D call. Trimming stripped 7 bases from V and 1 base from J, with 7 bases between. Germline values: CDR1 KGHSH, CDR2 LQKENI. The CDR3 length is 13 residues. This CDR3 is CASFPGNTGELFF. DNA of the CDR3: TGTGCCAGCTTCCCCGGGAACACCGGGGAGCTGTTTTTT.

This clone was observed a few times. This chain joins TRBV28 and TRBJ2-7; the D gene is possibly TRBD1 (5 bases). Trimming stripped 10 bases from V and 2 bases from J, with 12 bases between. The CDR3 sequence is 12 residues long. Germline values: CDR1 MDHEN, CDR2 SYDVKM. Written as DNA, the CDR3 is TGTGCCACCACGACAGCAACCTACGAGCAGTACTTC. Protein sequence: CATTTATYEQYF.

The chain has TRBV7-9 and TRBJ2-2; D not resolved. V was pared by 2 bases and J by 3 bases, with 7 bases between. CDR1 is SEHNR and CDR2 is FQNEAQ in the germline V gene (reference sequence). CDR3 length: 14 residues. Written as DNA, the CDR3 is TGTGCCAGCAGCTTACCGCAGTACACCGGGGAGCTGTTTTTT. This sequence encodes CASSLPQYTGELFF.

The chain joins TRBV2 to TRBJ1-1; no clear D. CDR3 length: 11 amino acids. The germline gives CDR1 SNHLY, CDR2 FYNNEI. V lost 8 bases to trimming and J lost 5 bases, with 9 bases between them. CDR3 nucleotide sequence: TGTGCCAGCCTCGTCGGTACTGAAGCTTTCTTT. Its translation is CASLVGTEAFF.

V usage is TRBV18 and J usage is TRBJ1-2, with 7 bases identical to TRBD1. This CDR3 contains 17 residues. The germline V gene encodes CDR1 KGHSH and CDR2 LQKENI. Trimming took 2 bases from V and 6 from J; bases not matched to a gene: 15. The CDR3 loop reads CASSPGSAFGQGDGYTF. The CDR3 DNA reads TGTGCCAGCTCACCAGGGTCGGCATTCGGCCAGGGGGATGGCTACACCTTC.

The genes are TRBV6-6 and TRBJ1-1; 10 bases fit TRBD1. The CDR3 contains 15 residues. Germline CDR1 is MNHNY and CDR2 is SVGAGI (reference sequence). J was trimmed by 0 bases and V by 5 bases; bases with no gene match: 3. CDR3 sequence: CASSRQGALNTEAFF. The CDR3 DNA is TGTGCCAGCAGTAGACAGGGGGCCTTGAACACTGAAGCTTTCTTT.

The rearrangement joins TRBV7-8 to TRBJ2-1; TRBD2 is a possible D gene (5 bases). CDR1 and CDR2 from the germline V gene are SGHVS and FQNEAQ. V gave up 5 bases and J gave up 0 bases, with 14 bases separating them. This CDR3 comprises 16 residues. The CDR3 DNA is TGTGCCAGCAGCCCAAAAGCGGCCACCTCCTACAATGAGCAGTTCTTC. It is translated as CASSPKAATSYNEQFF.

V and J are TRBV11-1 and TRBJ2-7; 10 nucleotides match TRBD2. Germline CDR1 and CDR2: SGHAT and FQDESV (reference sequence). V lost 2 bases and J lost 4; bases outside the gene matches: 2. The CDR3 is 14 amino acids. Here the CDR3 DNA reads TGTGCCAGCAGCTTACCTAGCGGGAGATACGAGCAGTACTTC. Translating gives CASSLPSGRYEQYF.

This clone was seen a handful of times. This chain uses TRBV6-1 with TRBJ2-7; tentative D call: TRBD2 (6 bases). CDR1 MNHNS and CDR2 SASEGT come from the germline V gene. The CDR3 has 16 residues. V was trimmed by 0 bases and J by 4 bases, leaving 16 bases between them. The CDR3 nucleotides are TGTGCCAGCAGTGAAGCCGACTGGAGGGCTGGATACGAGCAGTACTTC. Its translation is CASSEADWRAGYEQYF.

This sequence joins TRBV6-1 and TRBJ2-6; the D gene could be TRBD1 or TRBD2 (5 bases each). V lost 2 bases, J lost 2 bases, and 7 bases lay in between. This CDR3 is built from 15 residues. In germline, CDR1 is MNHNS, CDR2 SASEGT. CDR3 region: CASSEWDPGANVLTF. DNA of the CDR3: TGTGCCAGCAGTGAATGGGACCCTGGGGCCAACGTCCTGACTTTC.

The J gene is TRBJ2-1, the V gene TRBV10-3, with 8 bases aligning to TRBD1. Germline loops: CDR1 ENHRY, CDR2 SYGVKD. This CDR3 has 14 residues. The V gene end was trimmed by 7 bases and the J gene end by 7 bases; junction bases not matched to a gene: 9. For the CDR3, the DNA is TGTGCCATCACTCCCTCAGGGGGCCGAAATGAGCAGTTCTTC. Amino acid sequence: CAITPSGGRNEQFF.

The J gene is TRBJ2-1, the V gene TRBV28; D is possibly TRBD1 (6 bases). CDR1 is MDHEN, CDR2 SYDVKM, per germline. Trimming cost V 6 bases and J 3 bases, with 9 bases left between them. This CDR3 contains 13 residues. The CDR3: CASSGQNYNEQFF. The CDR3 bases are TGTGCCAGCAGCGGACAGAACTACAATGAGCAGTTCTTC.

The chain combines TRBV6-1 with TRBJ1-5, with unresolved D. CDR3 length: 15 residues. The germline V gene encodes CDR1 MNHNS and CDR2 SASEGT. The CDR3 DNA reads TGTGCAACTGACCCTGATCGGGCTTTAGGGCAGCCCCAGCATTTT. Amino acid sequence: CATDPDRALGQPQHF.

This clone has only one observation. V and J are TRBV9 and TRBJ2-2; D possibly corresponds to TRBD1 (5 bases). Looked up from germline, CDR1 is SGDLS and CDR2 is YYNGEE. Trimming took off 4 bases at V and 1 base at J, with 14 bases between the two ends. The CDR3 has 16 amino acids. The CDR3 region has the DNA TGTGCCAGCAGCCCCAGGACACCTTGGAACACCGGGGAGCTGTTTTTT. Encoded protein: CASSPRTPWNTGELFF.

This chain uses TRBV6-4 with TRBJ2-7; TRBD2 matches 9 bases. From germline, CDR1 is MRHNA and CDR2 SNTAGT. V was clipped by 4 bases and J by 0 bases; unmatched bases: 4. The length of the CDR3 is 15 residues. CDR3 DNA sequence: TGTGCCAGCAGTGTGGCTAGCGGGGACTCCTACGAGCAGTACTTC. It codes for CASSVASGDSYEQYF.

This clone appeared once. The rearrangement uses TRBV2 and TRBJ1-2, with D maybe TRBD1 (5 bases). The V and J ends lost 4 bases and 8 bases respectively, with 17 bases between them. This CDR3 is 14 amino acids long. Germline lookup yields CDR1 SNHLY and CDR2 FYNNEI. As DNA, the CDR3 is TGTGCCAGCAGTGTAGTGAAGGGACTGGGCGGCTACACCTTC. The encoded protein is CASSVVKGLGGYTF.

The V gene is TRBV27, the J gene TRBJ1-2, with D maybe TRBD1 (5 bases). There are 14 residues in the CDR3. Germline-derived CDR1 and CDR2 are MNHEY and SMNVEV (reference sequence). Trimming shortened V by 3 bases and J by 11 bases, and 19 bases separated the two germline ends. The DNA of the CDR3 is TGTGCCAGCAGTTTTACACCCGTCGCGGGGGAATACACCTTC. Translating it yields CASSFTPVAGEYTF.

In its sample, this clone was seen a few times. The chain joins TRBV28 to TRBJ2-5; TRBD2 aligns across 9 bases. The CDR3 contains 18 residues. CDR1 is MDHEN and CDR2 is SYDVKM in the germline V gene. The ends lost 1 base at V and 3 bases at J; junction bases unmatched: 12. CDR3 in amino acids: CASSLSPRVAGEKETQYF. In DNA form, the CDR3 reads TGTGCCAGCAGTTTATCGCCCCGGGTAGCGGGAGAAAAAGAGACCCAGTACTTC.